Following are 32 T cell receptor beta chains from one sample sequenced in a study of blood T cell repertoires in COVID-19. The data were produced by immunoSEQ multiplex PCR, yet TCRdb's version contains in-frame clones alone and is incomplete. The sample shows under 200,000 clones, about 88% of them seen only once. The sequencing sample was made of peripheral blood. The receptors were gathered from a woman older than 75 in a cohort sampled during active or convalescent COVID-19.

This clone has a handful of counts. The chain employs TRBV6-2 or TRBV6-3 and TRBJ2-3; 11 bases are shared with TRBD2. Germline V gives CDR1 MNHEY, CDR2 SVGEGT. J gave up 12 bases and V 0 bases, and 5 bases lay outside the gene matches. The CDR3 extends over 14 amino acids. The CDR3 spells CASSYSSGLAGQYF. In DNA form, the CDR3 reads TGTGCCAGCAGTTACTCGTCCGGACTAGCGGGTCAGTATTTT.

As DNA, the CDR3 is TGCGCCAGCAGCCAACTTGGACTAGCGGGAGCGACTTACAATGAGCAGTTCTTC. Its translation: CASSQLGLAGATYNEQFF. The rearrangement uses TRBV4-1 and TRBJ2-1; 13 bases map to TRBD2. This CDR3 is built from 18 residues. In germline, CDR1 is MGHRA, CDR2 YSYEKL. The V segment lost 2 bases and the J segment 4 bases; nucleotides outside the gene matches: 8.

The chain carries TRBV13 and TRBJ1-4; possible D gene TRBD1, 6 bases. CDR3 size: 16 residues. Trimming took off 1 base at V and 8 bases at J, with 17 bases between the two ends. Germline CDR1 is PRHDT and CDR2 is FYEKMQ (reference sequence). The CDR3 protein is CASSLAITGLEEKLFF. The CDR3 bases are TGTGCCAGCAGCTTAGCAATCACAGGGTTAGAGGAAAAACTGTTTTTT. Variable domain in full (rest from reference TRBV13 and TRBJ1-4): AAGVIQSPRHLIKEKRETATLKCYPIPRHDTVYWYQQGPGQDPQFLISFYEKMQSDKGSIPDRFSAQQFSDYHSELNMSSLELGDSALYFCASSLAITGLEEKLFFGSGTQLSVL.

The rearrangement uses TRBV27 and TRBJ2-7, with TRBD2 identical over 12 bases. Per germline, CDR1 MNHEY and CDR2 SMNVEV (reference sequence). This CDR3 has 15 residues. The V segment lost 6 bases and the J segment 2 bases; nucleotides outside the gene matches: 5. The CDR3 bases are TGTGCCAGCAGCCTTCTAGCGGGAGGGCCCTACGAGCAGTACGTC. Protein: CASSLLAGGPYEQYV.

This chain connects TRBV29-1 to TRBJ1-5; 10 positions match TRBD1. V shed 8 bases and J 0 bases; nucleotides not matched to a gene: 22. The CDR3 totals 20 residues. Germline V CDR1 and CDR2: SQVTM, ANQGSEA. CDR3 sequence: CSHGGDRGPAKYYSNQPQHF. DNA for the CDR3: TGCAGCCACGGGGGGGACAGGGGACCCGCGAAATATTATAGCAATCAGCCCCAGCATTTT.

This clone was found a few times. The chain links TRBV2 to TRBJ1-1; the match to TRBD1 covers 9 bases. J lost 5 bases, V lost 8 bases, and 6 bases had no gene match. Germline values: CDR1 SNHLY, CDR2 FYNNEI. CDR3 length: 13 residues. CDR3 residues: CASSGTGITEAFF. DNA for the CDR3: TGTGCCAGCTCCGGGACAGGGATAACTGAAGCTTTCTTT.

The chain carries TRBV5-1 and TRBJ1-1; TRBD1 matches 10 bases. The CDR3 totals 15 residues. The germline gives CDR1 SGHRS, CDR2 YFSETQ. Trimming took 4 bases from V and 0 from J; bases not matched to a gene: 3. CDR3 residues: CASSGDRGLNTEAFF. CDR3 DNA sequence: TGCGCCAGCAGCGGGGACAGGGGATTGAACACTGAAGCTTTCTTT. The full variable domain, in which reference TRBV5-1 and TRBJ1-1 provide the parts outside the CDR3, is KAGVTQTPRYLIKTRGQQVTLSCSPISGHRSVSWYQQTPGQGLQFLFEYFSETQRNKGNFPGRFSGRQFSNSRSEMNVSTLELGDSALYLCASSGDRGLNTEAFFGQGTRLTVV.

J is TRBJ1-5 and V is TRBV19; D possibly corresponds to TRBD1 (6 bases). The V end was cut by 7 bases, the J end by 0 bases, with 16 bases between. The germline V gene encodes CDR1 LNHDA and CDR2 SQIVND (reference sequence). This CDR3 contains 16 residues. The CDR3 is CASTLDSFYSNQPQHF. The CDR3 nucleotides read TGTGCCAGTACCCTGGACAGCTTTTATAGCAATCAGCCCCAGCATTTT.

The chain uses TRBV7-2 and TRBJ2-2, with 7 bases lining up with TRBD1. Germline CDR1 and CDR2: SGHTA and FQGNSA. The length of the CDR3 is 14 residues. With V trimmed by 2 bases and J by 3 bases, 0 bases remained unmatched. The CDR3, as DNA: TGTGCCAGCAGCTTAACAGGGGACACCGGGGAGCTGTTTTTT. Protein: CASSLTGDTGELFF.

This chain uses TRBV28 with TRBJ1-1, with TRBD1 as a possible D gene (5 bases). This CDR3 region has 14 residues. Germline V gene lookup returns CDR1 MDHEN and CDR2 SYDVKM. Trimming took 8 bases from V and 1 from J, leaving 14 bases between them. The CDR3 spells CASPGGGTNTEAFF. CDR3 nucleotides: TGTGCCAGCCCCGGGGGGGGGACGAACACTGAAGCTTTCTTT.

This clone occurred a few times. The V and J genes are TRBV2 and TRBJ2-1; no clear D. Trimming pared 6 bases from V and 5 bases from J, leaving 14 bases between. The germline V gene has CDR1 SNHLY and CDR2 FYNNEI. The CDR3 has 14 amino acids. CDR3 in DNA: TGTGCCAGCAGAAGCCCACTTGTAAACAATGAGCAGTTCTTC. Translation: CASRSPLVNNEQFF.

This chain uses TRBV28 with TRBJ1-1, with unresolved D. The V end lost 3 bases, the J end lost 7 bases, and 18 bases lay between the germline ends. The V gene's germline CDR1 is MDHEN and CDR2 SYDVKM. This CDR3 is 15 amino acids long. As DNA, the CDR3 is TGTGCCAGCAGTTTCTCTCCGGGGAGCCGGGGTGAAGCTTTCTTT. This encodes CASSFSPGSRGEAFF.

The chain joins TRBV10-2 to TRBJ2-1; 8 bases are shared with TRBD1. The CDR3 runs to 12 residues. With V trimmed by 4 bases and J by 9 bases, 2 bases remained unmatched. The germline V gene encodes CDR1 WSHSY and CDR2 SAAADI. CDR3 sequence (DNA): TGCGCCAGCAGTGGGACAGGGTTTGAGCAGTTCTTC. Its protein is CASSGTGFEQFF.

The chain carries TRBV11-2 and TRBJ1-2, with 9 bases matching TRBD1. The V gene end was trimmed by 5 bases and the J gene end by 1 base; junction bases not matched to a gene: 2. The CDR3 is 14 residues long. Germline CDR1 is SGHAT and CDR2 is FQNNGV. CDR3 sequence: CASSKDRGNYGYTF. The CDR3 nucleotides are TGTGCCAGCAGCAAGGACAGGGGTAACTATGGCTACACCTTC.

The DNA for the CDR3 is TGTGCCACCAGTGACCCAAGCATTACTGAAGCTTTCTTT. Translation: CATSDPSITEAFF. The J gene is TRBJ1-1, the V gene TRBV24-1, with D unresolved. Between the trimmed V and J ends, which lost 4 bases and 5 bases, there was a span of 10 bases. The CDR3 spans 13 residues. Per germline, CDR1 KGHDR and CDR2 SFDVKD.

The chain uses TRBV27 and TRBJ1-4; weak D call: TRBD1 (5 bases). Germline V gene sequence: CDR1 MNHEY, CDR2 SMNVEV (reference sequence). V lost 5 bases and J 5 bases, leaving 18 bases between the germline ends. The CDR3 extends over 16 amino acids. The CDR3 region has the DNA TGTGCCAGCAGTCCGACCGGGGGGTTCTGGAATGAAAAACTGTTTTTT. Translated, it gives CASSPTGGFWNEKLFF.

The chain uses TRBV29-1 and TRBJ1-2; 11 positions match TRBD1. The V gene end was trimmed by 4 bases and the J gene end by 2 bases; junction bases not matched to a gene: 3. This CDR3 spans 14 amino acids. Germline values: CDR1 SQVTM, CDR2 ANQGSEA. As DNA, the CDR3 is TGCAGCGTTGCCGGACAGGGGGCGAACTATGGCTACACCTTC. Protein: CSVAGQGANYGYTF.

This clone was counted a few times. V usage is TRBV7-2 and J usage is TRBJ1-2, with TRBD1 as a possible D gene (5 bases). Trimming left V 5 bases short and J 2 bases short, with 15 bases between. There are 15 residues in the CDR3. Per germline, CDR1 SGHTA and CDR2 FQGNSA. The CDR3 sequence: CASSARQNLNYGYTF. CDR3 bases: TGTGCCAGCAGCGCTCGACAGAACCTAAACTATGGCTACACCTTC.

The chain carries TRBV27 and TRBJ2-5; 7 positions match TRBD2. This CDR3 is built from 16 residues. V was clipped by 3 bases and J by 0 bases; unmatched bases: 7. In germline, CDR1 is MNHEY, CDR2 SMNVEV (reference sequence). The CDR3, as DNA: TGTGCCAGCAGTTTTAGGCAGGGAGGGTACCAAGAGACCCAGTACTTC. This translates into CASSFRQGGYQETQYF.

The V call is TRBV2, the J call TRBJ2-7, with 7 bases aligning to TRBD2. The V segment lost 0 bases and the J segment 3 bases; nucleotides outside the gene matches: 5. CDR3 length: 15 amino acids. Germline V gene lookup returns CDR1 SNHLY and CDR2 FYNNEI. The CDR3 DNA reads as TGTGCCAGCAGTGAAGCTACCGGGACTAACTACGAGCAGTACGTC. Protein sequence: CASSEATGTNYEQYV.

This clone was seen only once. V gene TRBV7-9 combines with J gene TRBJ2-1; D gene ambiguous. Trimming took off 4 bases at V and 0 bases at J, with 7 bases between the two ends. Germline V gives CDR1 SEHNR, CDR2 FQNEAQ (reference sequence). The CDR3 spans 14 residues. In DNA form, the CDR3 reads TGTGCCAGCAGCTACTCAATCTCCTACAATGAGCAGTTCTTC. Translated: CASSYSISYNEQFF.

As DNA, the CDR3 is TGTGCCAGCAGCTTAGGTCGATTAGCGGATAGCTCCTACGAGCAGTACGTC. Translated, it gives CASSLGRLADSSYEQYV. The V gene is TRBV7-9, the J gene TRBJ2-7; tentative D call: TRBD2 (6 bases). The CDR3 is 17 amino acids. Germline V CDR1 and CDR2: SEHNR, FQNEAQ (reference sequence). V was cut by 1 base and J by 0 bases, with 16 bases left in between.

V gene TRBV21-1 combines with J gene TRBJ2-7; TRBD1 is the table's D call and was not checked against the DNA. TRBV21-1 is tagged as a pseudogene. This CDR3 is 17 amino acids long. The CDR3 protein is CASSATNGTGPSYEQYF. The CDR3 nucleotides are TGTGCCAGCAGCGCAACAAACGGGACAGGGCCGTCCTACGAGCAGTACTTC.

The rearrangement joins TRBV6-6 to TRBJ1-5; TRBD1 matches 10 bases. The V gene's germline CDR1 is MNHNY and CDR2 SVGAGI (reference sequence). V gave up 5 bases and J gave up 1 base; unmatched junction bases: 5. The length of the CDR3 is 16 residues. CDR3 in amino acids: CASSQRQGASNQPQHF. The CDR3, as DNA: TGTGCCAGCAGTCAGAGACAGGGGGCCAGCAATCAGCCCCAGCATTTT.

This sequence joins TRBV6-5 and TRBJ2-4, with a possible D match to TRBD1 (5 bases). Germline lookup yields CDR1 MNHEY and CDR2 SVGAGI. The CDR3 contains 15 residues. The germline V and J ends were trimmed by 5 bases and 0 bases, with 11 bases remaining between them. The CDR3 spells CASSTTDIAKNIQYF. In DNA, the CDR3 is TGTGCCAGCAGTACGACAGACATAGCCAAAAACATTCAGTACTTC.

The chain employs TRBV24-1 and TRBJ2-2; possible D gene TRBD1, 6 bases. Germline V lookup: CDR1 KGHDR, CDR2 SFDVKD. The CDR3 sequence is 15 residues long. The V and J ends lost 6 bases and 6 bases respectively, with 16 bases between them. The CDR3 loop is CATSTTQGSAGELFF. The CDR3 coding sequence is TGTGCCACCAGTACCACCCAGGGGTCGGCCGGGGAGCTGTTTTTT.

This chain uses TRBV28 with TRBJ2-7; TRBD1 matches at 8 bases. V lost 6 bases to trimming and J lost 2 bases; unmatched junction nucleotides: 6. The CDR3 length is 14 residues. The V gene's germline CDR1 is MDHEN and CDR2 SYDVKM. In DNA, the CDR3 is TGTGCCAGCAGAGTCGGGACAGGAGCCTACGAGCAGTACTTC. Translated: CASRVGTGAYEQYF. The entire variable domain, with the rest obtained from reference TRBV28 and TRBJ2-7, is as follows: DVKVTQSSRYLVKRTGEKVFLECVQDMDHENMFWYRQDPGLGLRLIYFSYDVKMKEKGDIPEGYSVSREKKERFSLILESASTNQTSMYLCASRVGTGAYEQYFGPGTRLTVT.

The gene calls are TRBV9 and TRBJ1-6, with D possibly being TRBD1 (5 bases). The CDR3 consists of 17 residues. CDR1 and CDR2 (germline): SGDLS, YYNGEE. Trimming removed 4 bases at V and 0 bases at J, with 14 bases between. CDR3 residues: CASSPTGGSSYNSPLHF. The CDR3 coding sequence is TGTGCCAGCAGCCCGACCGGGGGGAGCTCCTATAATTCACCCCTCCACTTT.

This clone was observed a single time. The chain recombines TRBV3-1 (or the pseudogene TRBV3-2) with TRBJ2-3; D call uncertain. The V end lost 0 bases, the J end lost 6 bases, and 7 bases lay between the germline ends. CDR3 length: 13 amino acids. Germline CDR1 is LGHDT and CDR2 is YNNKEL (reference sequence). This CDR3 reads CASSQERFDTQYF. CDR3 DNA: TGTGCCAGCAGCCAAGAGCGGTTCGATACGCAGTATTTT.

V usage is TRBV6-5 and J usage is TRBJ2-7; possibly TRBD1 for D (6 bases). The CDR3 consists of 12 residues. The V gene lost 8 bases and the J gene lost 7 bases, with 15 bases spanning the gap. Germline V gene sequence: CDR1 MNHEY, CDR2 SVGAGI. The CDR3 region has the DNA TGTGCCAGCGGGACACCCCCCCGAGAGCAGTACTTC. Protein: CASGTPPREQYF.

The chain couples TRBV5-1 to TRBJ1-1, with TRBD1 identical over 8 bases. Looked up from germline, CDR1 is SGHRS and CDR2 is YFSETQ. The length of the CDR3 is 14 residues. The ends lost 5 bases at V and 3 bases at J; junction bases unmatched: 6. The DNA of the CDR3 is TGCGCCAGCAGACATGGACAGGGAGACACTGAAGCTTTCTTT. Amino acid sequence: CASRHGQGDTEAFF.

The V and J genes are TRBV3-1 (or the pseudogene TRBV3-2) and TRBJ1-2, with 8 positions matching TRBD1. This CDR3 region has 14 residues. Per germline, CDR1 LGHDT and CDR2 YNNKEL (reference sequence). The trim removed 3 bases at V and 5 bases at J, leaving 5 bases unmatched. The DNA for the CDR3 is TGTGCCAGCAGCCAGGACACAGGGGGATATGGCTACACCTTC. Amino acid sequence: CASSQDTGGYGYTF.